The 23 T cell receptor beta chains below come from one sample, sequenced in a study of T cell changes during pregnancy in multiple sclerosis. Clones were read by immunoSEQ multiplex PCR, and TCRdb kept only the in-frame ones, dropping some. The sample shows over 50,000 clones, approximately 87% of them seen only once. The specimen sequenced was peripheral blood from another person, used as feeder cells. The receptors here all came from a human donor whose cells served as feeder cells for cultures in a pregnancy study.

This chain uses TRBV5-1 with TRBJ2-7; D is possibly TRBD1 (5 bases). The CDR3 extends over 11 amino acids. Trimming took off 0 bases at V and 9 bases at J, with 7 bases between the two ends. In germline, CDR1 is SGHRS, CDR2 YFSETQ. Here the CDR3 DNA reads TGCGCCAGCAGCTTGGACAGGACGCAGTACTTC. It encodes CASSLDRTQYF.

This chain connects TRBV10-1 to TRBJ2-1; 15 nucleotides align to TRBD2. This CDR3 has 16 amino acids. V dropped 6 bases and J dropped 7; count of bases not matched to a gene: 7. CDR1 and CDR2 (germline): WNHNN, SYGVQD (reference sequence). Here the CDR3 reads CASSGLAGGSLNEQFF. The CDR3 bases are TGCGCCAGCAGCGGACTAGCGGGAGGGAGCTTGAATGAGCAGTTCTTC.

The rearrangement joins TRBV9 to TRBJ2-7; 8 bases are shared with TRBD2. The ends lost 4 bases at V and 5 bases at J; junction bases unmatched: 11. The germline V gene encodes CDR1 SGDLS and CDR2 YYNGEE. The CDR3 has 15 amino acids. The CDR3 loop reads CASSPYTGGPDEQYF. In nucleotides, the CDR3 is TGTGCCAGCAGCCCTTACACGGGGGGGCCCGACGAGCAGTACTTC.

This clone was detected once. The gene calls are TRBV4-1 and TRBJ1-4, with D uncertain. The CDR3 spans 16 residues. With 0 bases removed from V and 5 bases from J, the gap between germline ends came to 13 bases. Germline values: CDR1 MGHRA, CDR2 YSYEKL. The CDR3 nucleotides read TGCGCCAGCAGCCAAGATTCTGGTGTTCCAAATGAAAAACTGTTTTTT. Residues: CASSQDSGVPNEKLFF.

J is TRBJ1-1 and V is TRBV30; 8 bases agree with TRBD1. The junction had 11 bases not matched to a gene; V was cut back by 3 bases and J by 2 bases. The CDR3 length is 16 residues. The germline V gene encodes CDR1 GTSNPN and CDR2 SVGIG (reference sequence). The CDR3: CAWSRLDRVRNTEAFF. The DNA for the CDR3 is TGTGCCTGGAGCCGTCTGGACAGGGTAAGAAACACTGAAGCTTTCTTT.

This rearrangement joins TRBV6-6 to TRBJ2-1; 9 bases map to TRBD2. The CDR3 is 14 amino acids. The J segment lost 3 bases and the V segment lost 3 bases, leaving 0 bases of the junction unmatched. Germline CDR1 MNHNY, CDR2 SVGAGI (reference sequence). CDR3 DNA sequence: TGTGCCAGCAGTTATAGCGGGGGCTACAATGAGCAGTTCTTC. It yields the protein CASSYSGGYNEQFF.

This clone was picked up a small number of times. The chain carries TRBV5-1 and TRBJ2-1, with D possibly matching TRBD2 (7 bases). Per germline, CDR1 SGHRS and CDR2 YFSETQ. The CDR3 has 15 amino acids. V shed 3 bases and J shed 9 bases, with 19 bases lying between them. CDR3 amino acids: CASSSQGGAFGEQFF. The CDR3, as DNA: TGCGCCAGCAGCTCCCAAGGGGGGGCTTTTGGTGAGCAGTTCTTC.

The V and J genes are TRBV18 and TRBJ2-2, with TRBD1 identical over 8 bases. V shed 6 bases and J 3 bases; nucleotides not matched to a gene: 12. Per the germline V gene, CDR1 is KGHSH and CDR2 is LQKENI. The CDR3 covers 17 residues. For the CDR3, the DNA is TGTGCCAGCTCGACAGGGACAGGTTCCCAGTACACCGGGGAGCTGTTTTTT. Its translation: CASSTGTGSQYTGELFF. The full variable domain, with the rest looked up from reference TRBV18 and TRBJ2-2, is NAGVMQNPRHLVRRRGQEARLRCSPMKGHSHVYWYRQLPEEGLKFMVYLQKENIIDESGMPKERFSAEFPKEGPSILRIQQVVRGDSAAYFCASSTGTGSQYTGELFFGEGSRLTVL.

The chain combines TRBV29-1 with TRBJ2-1; TRBD2 aligns across 14 bases. Germline V gene lookup returns CDR1 SQVTM and CDR2 ANQGSEA. CDR3 length: 13 amino acids. The DNA of the CDR3 is TGCGGGACTAGCGGGAGCTCCTACAATGAGCAGTTCTTC. Amino acids: CGTSGSSYNEQFF.

The chain uses TRBV6-1 and TRBJ2-2, with a tentative D call TRBD2 (6 bases). Trimming cost V 7 bases and J 6 bases, with 9 bases left between them. Germline-derived CDR1 and CDR2 are MNHNS and SASEGT. The CDR3 contains 12 residues. DNA of the CDR3: TGTGCCAGCATCACTAGCCCCGGGGAGCTGTTTTTT. Translation: CASITSPGELFF.

V gene TRBV5-4 combines with J gene TRBJ1-3; tentative D call: TRBD1 (6 bases). This CDR3 has 13 amino acids. V lost 9 bases to trimming and J lost 2 bases, with 12 bases between them. The germline V gene has CDR1 SGHNT and CDR2 YYREEE (reference sequence). The CDR3 loop reads CATTQGTGNTIYF. Written as DNA, the CDR3 is TGTGCCACTACCCAGGGGACTGGAAACACCATATATTTT. The variable domain in full, completed from reference TRBV5-4 and TRBJ1-3, reads ETGVTQSPTHLIKTRGQQVTLRCSSQSGHNTVSWYQQALGQGPQFIFQYYREEENGRGNFPPRFSGLQFPNYSSELNVNALELDDSALYLCATTQGTGNTIYFGEGSWLTVV.

The chain is built from TRBV6-5 and TRBJ1-2, with D tentatively TRBD1 (6 bases). Per germline, CDR1 MNHEY and CDR2 SVGAGI. V lost 7 bases and J lost 1, with 13 bases in between. The length of the CDR3 is 14 residues. The CDR3 protein is CASNSQGRNYGYTF. CDR3 nucleotides: TGTGCCAGCAACTCACAGGGTCGTAACTATGGCTACACCTTC.

Points on this clone: At the DNA level, this CDR3 is encoded by other sequences in the same sample as well. V is TRBV9 and J is TRBJ2-7; possibly TRBD1 for D (6 bases). Germline lookup yields CDR1 SGDLS and CDR2 YYNGEE. The V and J ends lost 0 bases and 2 bases respectively, with 9 bases between them. This CDR3 contains 14 residues. The CDR3 here is CASSVEDSPYEQYF. CDR3 bases: TGTGCCAGCAGCGTAGAGGACAGCCCCTACGAGCAGTACTTC.

The V gene is TRBV6-5, the J gene TRBJ2-5; D is possibly TRBD2 (6 bases). In germline, CDR1 is MNHEY, CDR2 SVGAGI. Trimming took off 2 bases at V and 7 bases at J, with 14 bases between the two ends. The CDR3 is 14 residues long. The DNA for the CDR3 is TGTGCCAGCAGTTACCCCCCTATCGGGGGGACCCAGTACTTC. It translates to CASSYPPIGGTQYF.

J is TRBJ2-5 and V is TRBV30, with a weak D call TRBD2 (5 bases). The CDR3 totals 13 residues. Trimming pared 3 bases from V and 5 bases from J, leaving 13 bases between. Germline V lookup: CDR1 GTSNPN, CDR2 SVGIG (reference sequence). The DNA of the CDR3 is TGTGCCTGGAGCAACGGACTTTCGGAGACCCAGTACTTC. It is translated as CAWSNGLSETQYF.

The chain couples TRBV19 to TRBJ2-7; D might be TRBD2 (5 bases). CDR3 length equals 14 residues. V was trimmed by 3 bases and J by 3 bases, leaving 12 bases between them. Germline lookup yields CDR1 LNHDA and CDR2 SQIVND (reference sequence). CDR3 region: CASSMGVVGYEQYF. For the CDR3, the DNA is TGTGCCAGTAGTATGGGAGTGGTGGGCTACGAGCAGTACTTC.

The chain is built from TRBV7-9 and TRBJ2-2, with TRBD2 identical over 8 bases. The CDR3 loop spans 15 amino acids. V shed 5 bases and J 4 bases; nucleotides not matched to a gene: 6. Germline V gene lookup returns CDR1 SEHNR and CDR2 FQNEAQ (reference sequence). CDR3 DNA: TGTGCCAGCAGCCCCCAGCGGGGGACCACCGGGGAGCTGTTTTTT. Translating it yields CASSPQRGTTGELFF.

This chain links TRBV6-5 with TRBJ2-7; D is unresolved. Germline V gene data show CDR1 as MNHEY and CDR2 as SVGAGI. This CDR3 is 11 amino acids long. The ends were cut back, 8 bases at V and 5 bases at J, with 10 bases in the middle. The CDR3 sequence: CASGSPHEQYF. CDR3 coding DNA: TGTGCCAGCGGCTCCCCCCACGAGCAGTACTTC.

This chain's CDR3 is CASSPPRSGGVYNEQFF. The CDR3 DNA is TGTGCCAGCAGCCCCCCTAGATCCGGGGGAGTCTACAATGAGCAGTTCTTC. The V call is TRBV7-2, the J call TRBJ2-1; a weak D match, TRBD2 (6 bases). This CDR3 is 17 amino acids long. V lost 5 bases and J lost 3, with 20 bases in between. Looked up from germline, CDR1 is SGHTA and CDR2 is FQGNSA. The full variable domain, with the rest looked up from reference TRBV7-2 and TRBJ2-1, is GAGVSQSPSNKVTEKGKDVELRCDPISGHTALYWYRQSLGQGLEFLIYFQGNSAPDKSGLPSDRFSAERTGGSVSTLTIQRTQQEDSAVYLCASSPPRSGGVYNEQFFGPGTRLTVL.

The V gene is TRBV29-1, the J gene TRBJ1-1; D is unresolved. This CDR3 has 11 amino acids. Trimming left V 5 bases short and J 2 bases short, with 6 bases between. Germline V lookup: CDR1 SQVTM, CDR2 ANQGSEA. This CDR3 is CSVWRNTEAFF. The CDR3 DNA sequence: TGCAGCGTTTGGCGAAACACTGAAGCTTTCTTT.

J is TRBJ1-3 and V is TRBV4-3, with a weak D call TRBD1 (5 bases). V was cut by 0 bases and J by 2 bases, with 11 bases left in between. Germline V lookup: CDR1 LGHNA, CDR2 YSLEER. This CDR3 is built from 16 residues. The CDR3 spells CASSQEQAGAGNTIYF. The CDR3 DNA reads as TGCGCCAGCAGCCAAGAACAGGCAGGCGCTGGAAACACCATATATTTT.

V and J are TRBV7-3 and TRBJ1-1, with a possible D match to TRBD1 (6 bases). CDR3 length: 13 residues. Germline CDR1 reads SGHTA; CDR2 reads FQGTGA. Trimming pared 5 bases from V and 4 bases from J, leaving 11 bases between. This CDR3 is CASSPQGGTEAFF. CDR3 nucleotide sequence: TGTGCCAGCAGCCCACAGGGTGGCACTGAAGCTTTCTTT.

V and J are TRBV6-5 and TRBJ1-2; D ambiguous. The germline CDR1 and CDR2 sequences are MNHEY and SVGAGI. With 6 bases removed from V and 4 bases from J, the gap between germline ends came to 12 bases. CDR3 length: 13 amino acids. CDR3 region: CASSAQRPYGYTF. The CDR3 region has the DNA TGTGCCAGCAGCGCGCAAAGGCCCTATGGCTACACCTTC.